The 30 T cell receptor beta chains below were found in one sample sequenced in a study of radiation and T cells in renal cell carcinoma. Stated time point: blood 4 weeks post-SBRT, at nephrectomy. Sample treatment: 15 Gy SBRT to primary tumor, nephrectomy 4 weeks later. Sequencing was performed with immunoSEQ multiplex PCR; in TCRdb, only in-frame clones are kept and a portion is missing. The sample has 150,000 to 200,000 clones; 88% are singletons. This sample comprised blood, obtained from a patient whose treatment included radiotherapy and nephrectomy. The source of these receptors is a woman between 50 and 59 years old with renal cell carcinoma.

This sequence joins TRBV7-2 and TRBJ1-1; 10 bases agree with TRBD1. Germline V CDR1 and CDR2: SGHTA, FQGNSA. V shed 5 bases and J 1 base; nucleotides not matched to a gene: 7. The CDR3 spans 16 residues. As DNA, the CDR3 is TGTGCCAGCAGCAGGGACAGGGGCGGAAGGAACACTGAAGCTTTCTTT. Translation gives CASSRDRGGRNTEAFF.

The V gene is TRBV5-1, the J gene TRBJ2-1; a weak D match, TRBD1 (6 bases). Looked up from germline, CDR1 is SGHRS and CDR2 is YFSETQ. With 4 bases removed from V and 0 bases from J, the gap between germline ends came to 11 bases. The CDR3 loop spans 15 amino acids. CDR3 coding DNA: TGCGCCAGCAGCCGACAGGACCGCTCCTACAATGAGCAGTTCTTC. It yields the protein CASSRQDRSYNEQFF.

The J gene is TRBJ2-7, the V gene TRBV29-1, with 8 bases aligning to TRBD1. CDR3 length equals 12 residues. V lost 6 bases to trimming and J lost 3 bases; unmatched junction nucleotides: 4. Germline V gene data show CDR1 as SQVTM and CDR2 as ANQGSEA. CDR3 in DNA: TGCAGCGTCGGACAGGGCCTCTACGAGCAGTACTTC. Translating it yields CSVGQGLYEQYF.

The chain joins TRBV18 to TRBJ1-1; 8 bases are shared with TRBD1. J was trimmed by 1 base and V by 2 bases; bases with no gene match: 9. CDR3 length equals 17 residues. Germline lookup yields CDR1 KGHSH and CDR2 LQKENI. CDR3: CASSPLILGQGNTEAFF. The CDR3 coding sequence is TGTGCCAGCTCACCATTAATCCTCGGACAGGGGAACACTGAAGCTTTCTTT.

In its sample, this clone was seen once. CDR3 sequence reads: CAWRVYRAYSNTEAFF. The CDR3 DNA reads TGTGCCTGGAGGGTCTATAGGGCATACTCGAACACTGAAGCTTTCTTT. V gene TRBV30 combines with J gene TRBJ1-1; D is ambiguous. CDR3 size: 16 residues. The V gene lost 3 bases and the J gene lost 1 base, with 18 bases spanning the gap. Germline CDR1 GTSNPN, CDR2 SVGIG (reference sequence).

The count of this clone is one. This chain links TRBV2 with TRBJ2-3; D ambiguous. V shed 1 base and J shed 3 bases, with 8 bases lying between them. CDR3 length: 14 amino acids. Germline V lookup: CDR1 SNHLY, CDR2 FYNNEI. The CDR3 coding sequence is TGTGCCAGCAGTGAAGGCATAGGGACAGATACGCAGTATTTT. Protein: CASSEGIGTDTQYF.

This chain links TRBV6-5 with TRBJ1-5, with D unresolved. V was pared by 6 bases and J by 3 bases, with 15 bases between. Germline V gives CDR1 MNHEY, CDR2 SVGAGI. This CDR3 region has 15 residues. CDR3 coding DNA: TGTGCCAGCAGCCCCCCGGGAGGGTCCAATCAGCCCCAGCATTTT. This encodes CASSPPGGSNQPQHF.

The chain is built from TRBV5-1 and TRBJ2-3; D is uncertain. Germline loops: CDR1 SGHRS, CDR2 YFSETQ. This CDR3 contains 13 residues. Trimming pared 4 bases from V and 5 bases from J, leaving 11 bases between. Here the CDR3 reads CASSPERGDTQYF. Here the CDR3 DNA reads TGCGCCAGCAGCCCGGAGAGAGGAGATACGCAGTATTTT.

The sample holds one count of this clone. The V gene is TRBV6-5, the J gene TRBJ1-4; D remains unclear. Germline CDR1 reads MNHEY; CDR2 reads SVGAGI. Trimming removed 0 bases at V and 3 bases at J, with 11 bases between. This CDR3 is built from 16 residues. CDR3 DNA: TGTGCCAGCAGTTACTCGTTCCGGGCTCCTAATGAAAAACTGTTTTTT. Encoded protein: CASSYSFRAPNEKLFF.

This clone was seen a single time. The V call is TRBV4-1, the J call TRBJ2-1; weak D call: TRBD2 (6 bases). Germline V gene data show CDR1 as MGHRA and CDR2 as YSYEKL. The CDR3 is 15 amino acids. V was shortened by 4 bases and J by 2 bases, with 12 bases between the two germline ends. The CDR3 bases are TGCGCCAGCAGCCGGGACTCGGATACCTACAATGAGCAGTTCTTC. Protein: CASSRDSDTYNEQFF.

This chain joins TRBV9 and TRBJ1-2, with 8 bases identical to TRBD1. The CDR3 spans 13 residues. The trim removed 3 bases at V and 7 bases at J, leaving 5 bases unmatched. CDR1 and CDR2 from the germline V gene are SGDLS and YYNGEE. CDR3 in DNA: TGTGCCAGCAGCGCGGGAGACAGGGGTGGCTACACCTTC. It translates to CASSAGDRGGYTF.

V usage is TRBV7-9 and J usage is TRBJ2-1, with no clear D. The V gene lost 1 base and the J gene lost 5 bases, with 3 bases spanning the gap. The CDR3 has 12 amino acids. Looked up from germline, CDR1 is SEHNR and CDR2 is FQNEAQ (reference sequence). CDR3 sequence: CASSLEDNEQFF. CDR3 sequence (DNA): TGTGCCAGCAGCTTAGAGGACAATGAGCAGTTCTTC.

The CDR3 DNA reads TGTGCCAGCAGCTTAGCGAGGCTAGCTCGGGCCACGGAGACCCAGTACTTC. It is translated as CASSLARLARATETQYF. The chain links TRBV7-2 to TRBJ2-5; weak D call: TRBD2 (5 bases). Germline CDR1 reads SGHTA; CDR2 reads FQGNSA. CDR3 size: 17 residues. The ends were cut back, 0 bases at V and 5 bases at J, with 19 bases in the middle.

The genes are TRBV2 and TRBJ2-1; 7 bases match TRBD1. J lost 0 bases, V lost 6 bases, and 8 bases had no gene match. This CDR3 contains 16 residues. Germline CDR1 SNHLY, CDR2 FYNNEI. CDR3 sequence: CASSAPGQSSYNEQFF. The DNA of the CDR3 is TGTGCCAGCAGCGCCCCGGGACAGAGCTCCTACAATGAGCAGTTCTTC.

The genes are TRBV5-1 and TRBJ2-5; D might be TRBD1 (5 bases). Germline V lookup: CDR1 SGHRS, CDR2 YFSETQ. Between the trimmed V and J ends, which lost 3 bases and 2 bases, there was a span of 14 bases. CDR3 size: 15 residues. Written as DNA, the CDR3 is TGCGCCAGCAGCTGGGGCCTCAGGACGCAAGAGACCCAGTACTTC. Protein sequence: CASSWGLRTQETQYF.

This chain links TRBV18 with TRBJ2-5; no clear D gene. CDR3 length equals 10 residues. Per the germline V gene, CDR1 is KGHSH and CDR2 is LQKENI. The ends were cut back, 4 bases at V and 5 bases at J, with 2 bases in the middle. The CDR3 sequence: CASSRETQYF. In DNA form, the CDR3 reads TGTGCCAGCTCACGCGAGACCCAGTACTTC.

This clone was seen only a few times. DNA for the CDR3: TGTGCCTGGAGTGCGTCAGGGGATGAAAAACTGTTTTTT. Protein sequence: CAWSASGDEKLFF. The chain couples TRBV30 to TRBJ1-4, with a tentative D call TRBD1 (6 bases). Germline CDR1 is GTSNPN and CDR2 is SVGIG (reference sequence). The CDR3 is made up of 13 amino acids. Trimming pared 1 base from V and 6 bases from J, leaving 9 bases between.

The chain recombines TRBV7-2 with TRBJ2-3, with a weak D call TRBD2 (6 bases). This CDR3 spans 14 amino acids. Between the trimmed V and J ends, which lost 7 bases and 5 bases, there was a span of 16 bases. Germline V gene sequence: CDR1 SGHTA, CDR2 FQGNSA. The CDR3 DNA sequence: TGTGCCAGCAATCAACTCGGGGGTTTAGATACGCAGTATTTT. As protein: CASNQLGGLDTQYF.

The J gene is TRBJ1-1, the V gene TRBV7-9; unclear D gene. V dropped 5 bases and J dropped 4 bases, with 14 bases sitting between them. CDR1 and CDR2 (germline): SEHNR, FQNEAQ (reference sequence). The CDR3 spans 14 residues. The CDR3 DNA reads TGTGCCAGCAGCCCGGACGGGCGGACCACTGAAGCTTTCTTT. Translated: CASSPDGRTTEAFF.

The genes are TRBV19 and TRBJ1-2; weak D call: TRBD1 (5 bases). Germline V gene sequence: CDR1 LNHDA, CDR2 SQIVND (reference sequence). The CDR3 loop spans 14 amino acids. The ends were cut back, 2 bases at V and 1 base at J, with 8 bases in the middle. CDR3: CASSISGINYGYTF. CDR3 bases: TGTGCCAGTAGTATATCAGGGATTAACTATGGCTACACCTTC.

The rearrangement links TRBV5-1 to TRBJ1-5; D is perhaps TRBD1 (5 bases). This CDR3 has 16 residues. Germline V lookup: CDR1 SGHRS, CDR2 YFSETQ. V lost 0 bases to trimming and J lost 2 bases, with 12 bases between them. CDR3 residues: CASSLGPGFGNQPQHF. CDR3 sequence (DNA): TGCGCCAGCAGCTTGGGACCAGGGTTCGGCAATCAGCCCCAGCATTTT.

This clone appeared many times. This rearrangement joins TRBV19 to TRBJ1-6; the D is unclear. V was trimmed by 3 bases and J by 0 bases, leaving 9 bases between them. The CDR3 has 16 residues. Looked up from germline, CDR1 is LNHDA and CDR2 is SQIVND (reference sequence). As DNA, the CDR3 is TGTGCCAGTAGTATGCGAGGGAGCTCCTATAATTCACCCCTCCACTTT. Amino acid sequence: CASSMRGSSYNSPLHF. Full variable domain (outside the CDR3, taken from reference TRBV19 and TRBJ1-6): DGGITQSPKYLFRKEGQNVTLSCEQNLNHDAMYWYRQDPGQGLRLIYYSQIVNDFQKGDIAEGYSVSREKKESFPLTVTSAQKNPTAFYLCASSMRGSSYNSPLHFGNGTRLTVT.

The chain carries TRBV29-1 and TRBJ1-1; TRBD1 matches 8 bases. V gave up 1 base and J gave up 8 bases; unmatched junction bases: 6. The CDR3 covers 13 residues. Germline V gene sequence: CDR1 SQVTM, CDR2 ANQGSEA. CDR3 sequence: CSVEVLQGEEAFF. DNA for the CDR3: TGCAGCGTTGAAGTCTTACAGGGGGAAGAAGCTTTCTTT.

This chain links TRBV6-1 with TRBJ1-1; D is possibly TRBD1 (5 bases). This CDR3 region has 13 residues. Germline-derived CDR1 and CDR2 are MNHNS and SASEGT. Trimming took off 8 bases at V and 4 bases at J, with 14 bases between the two ends. The DNA for the CDR3 is TGTGCCAGCGAGGGGTGGGAGGGCACTGAAGCTTTCTTT. This encodes CASEGWEGTEAFF.

The rearrangement uses TRBV10-3 and TRBJ2-7; tentatively, D is TRBD2 (5 bases). CDR1 and CDR2 (germline): ENHRY, SYGVKD. This CDR3 has 15 amino acids. V gave up 6 bases and J gave up 3 bases, with 18 bases separating them. The CDR3 DNA sequence: TGTGCCATCAGGCCGACCAAGGGAGAGTTCTACGAGCAGTACTTC. Translating gives CAIRPTKGEFYEQYF.

The chain recombines TRBV4-2 with TRBJ2-7, with D unresolved. The CDR3 totals 11 residues. The germline gives CDR1 LGHNA, CDR2 YNFKEQ. V was trimmed by 2 bases and J by 5 bases, leaving 4 bases between them. The CDR3 DNA reads as TGTGCCAGCAGCCAAAGGGACGAGCAGTACTTC. Protein: CASSQRDEQYF.

The J gene is TRBJ1-3, the V gene TRBV7-2; 8 nucleotides align to TRBD1. V lost 5 bases and J lost 0; bases outside the gene matches: 6. Germline CDR1 reads SGHTA; CDR2 reads FQGNSA. The CDR3 has 16 residues. The CDR3 sequence: CASSPGQGLSGNTIYF. In nucleotides, the CDR3 is TGTGCCAGCAGCCCCGGACAGGGTCTCTCTGGAAACACCATATATTTT.

This clone was seen just once. This chain joins TRBV11-2 and TRBJ2-7; 9 bases map to TRBD1. The CDR3 sequence is 15 residues long. Trimming removed 5 bases from V and 6 bases from J; junction bases left unmatched: 11. Germline V gives CDR1 SGHAT, CDR2 FQNNGV. This CDR3 is CASSLYSGQGVEQYF. The CDR3 DNA is TGTGCCAGCAGCCTCTACTCGGGACAGGGCGTCGAGCAGTACTTC. The full variable domain, its missing parts supplied by reference TRBV11-2 and TRBJ2-7, is EAGVAQSPRYKIIEKRQSVAFWCNPISGHATLYWYQQILGQGPKLLIQFQNNGVVDDSQLPKDRFSAERLKGVDSTLKIQPAKLEDSAVYLCASSLYSGQGVEQYFGPGTRLTVT.

The chain is built from TRBV5-1 and TRBJ2-7, with TRBD2 as a possible D gene (5 bases). CDR1 SGHRS and CDR2 YFSETQ come from the germline V gene. Trimming shortened V by 4 bases and J by 1 base, and 9 bases separated the two germline ends. There are 13 residues in the CDR3. CDR3 nucleotides: TGCGCCAGCAGCCCCGGGAATTCCTACGAGCAGTACTTC. Translating gives CASSPGNSYEQYF.

V is TRBV2 and J is TRBJ1-4, with TRBD1 identical over 11 bases. The germline CDR1 and CDR2 sequences are SNHLY and FYNNEI. This CDR3 has 14 amino acids. Trimming at V came to 5 bases and at J to 10 bases, leaving 6 bases not matched to a gene. DNA for the CDR3: TGTGCCAGCAGTTCCGGGACAGGGGGGGGAAAACTGTTTTTT. Its translation is CASSSGTGGGKLFF.